The rows below give T cell receptor beta chains drawn from one sample of a study of shared clonotypes between healthy human individuals. Sequenced by immunoSEQ multiplex PCR; TCRdb stores in-frame clones only, minus some. The sample yields about 1.5 million clones, roughly 96% seen once. What was sequenced was naive CD4+ T cells sorted from blood. Receptors originate from a man aged 25 to 40 in good health. Both conserved end residues are part of each CDR3. The D gene is left open where the match is weak. Only part of the rows carry a size: once, few, many, or a class if the clone is expanded.

clone_size j_call v_call d_call cdr3_nt cdr3_aa
NA TRBJ2-2 TRBV21-1 NA TGTGCCAGGATCAGGTCCCCCGCCGGGGAGCTGTTTTTT CARIRSPAGELFF
NA TRBJ1-4 TRBV28 NA TGTGCCAGCAGTTTTCGGATGGCGGCTGAAAAACTGTTTTTT CASSFRMAAEKLFF
NA TRBJ2-2 TRBV5-1 NA TGCGCCAGCAGGCCAGGGTCTGGGTCCGGGGAGCTGTTTTTT CASRPGSGSGELFF
NA TRBJ2-7 TRBV6-5 NA TGTGCCAGCAGTTATTCGGCAGGGGGGGCCTACGAGCAGTACTTC CASSYSAGGAYEQYF
once TRBJ2-7 TRBV5-4 NA TGTGCCAGCAGCTTGCCTCAGGGAAAGCACCACGAGCAGTACTTC CASSLPQGKHHEQYF
NA TRBJ2-3 TRBV5-1 NA TGCGCCAGCAGCATGGGACACTTCACAGATACGCAGTATTTT CASSMGHFTDTQYF
NA TRBJ2-1 TRBV5-1 NA TGCGCCAGCAGCTTACGAGCCTATTACAATGAGCAGTTCTTC CASSLRAYYNEQFF
NA TRBJ2-1 TRBV7-2 NA TGTGCCAGCAGCTTATCCCCTTCCGGTCACAATGAGCAGTTCTTC CASSLSPSGHNEQFF
NA TRBJ2-5 TRBV19 NA TGTGCCAGTGCGGGGTATGACGAGACCCAGTACTTC CASAGYDETQYF
NA TRBJ1-1 TRBV5-1 TRBD1 TGCGCCAGCGGCGAACAGGGGGGGACCACTGAAGCTTTCTTT CASGEQGGTTEAFF
once TRBJ2-6 TRBV19 TRBD1 TGTGCCAGCAGGGGGTGGGAGGGGGCCAACGTCCTGACTTTC CASRGWEGANVLTF
NA TRBJ2-5 TRBV18 NA TGTGCCAGCTCACCACTAGACAATCGGGAGACCCAGTACTTC CASSPLDNRETQYF
NA TRBJ2-7 TRBV30 TRBD2 TGTGCCTGGAGTCCCTCGGGGGGAGCCTACGAGCAGTACTTC CAWSPSGGAYEQYF
NA TRBJ2-7 TRBV9 NA TGTGCCAGCAGCGGGGGGGACACAGGTTACGAGCAGTACTTC CASSGGDTGYEQYF
NA TRBJ2-1 TRBV5-1 NA TGCGCCAGCAGCTTGGTGGCGCCCCACAATGAGCAGTTCTTC CASSLVAPHNEQFF
NA TRBJ2-3 TRBV14 TRBD2 TGTGCCAGCAGCCAAGTTCGGGGACTAGCGGGGACTGATACGCAGTATTTT CASSQVRGLAGTDTQYF
NA TRBJ2-1 TRBV30 NA TGTGCCTGGAGTCCAGATCCGTCCTACAATGAGCAGTTCTTC CAWSPDPSYNEQFF
NA TRBJ2-5 TRBV28 TRBD2 TGTGCCAGCAGCCCCAGGCCTAGCGGCGGGATGAGGATGGAGACCCAGTACTTC CASSPRPSGGMRMETQYF
NA TRBJ2-7 TRBV29-1 TRBD1 TGCAGCGTGAAGGGCAGGGGGCATACCTACGAGCAGTACTTC CSVKGRGHTYEQYF
NA TRBJ2-3 TRBV11-2 TRBD1 TGTGCCAGCAGCTTAGCGGGACAGGGATCAGATACGCAGTATTTT CASSLAGQGSDTQYF
NA TRBJ1-1 TRBV6-6 NA TGTGCCAGCTGCCGGAGCGGGAACACTGAAGCTTTCTTT CASCRSGNTEAFF
NA TRBJ2-3 TRBV9 TRBD2 TGTGCCAGCAGCCGAACTAGCGCGAGCACAGATACGCAGTATTTT CASSRTSASTDTQYF
NA TRBJ2-7 TRBV5-8 TRBD2 TGTGCCAGCGGACTAGCGGGGATGATCTACGAGCAGTACTTC CASGLAGMIYEQYF
NA TRBJ2-5 TRBV28 NA TGTGCCAGCCGGGATTACCAAGAGACCCAGTACTTC CASRDYQETQYF
NA TRBJ2-3 TRBV10-3 NA TGTGCCATCAGCCGGAGGGGGCAGGGCCCAGATACGCAGTATTTT CAISRRGQGPDTQYF
NA TRBJ2-3 TRBV4-1 NA TGCGCCAGCAGCCAAGATCTGGCAGGGCCCCTCACAGATACGCAGTATTTT CASSQDLAGPLTDTQYF
NA TRBJ2-5 TRBV10-3 TRBD2 TGTGCCATCAGTGAACCCGGGACTAGCGGGAGAGAGACCCAGTACTTC CAISEPGTSGRETQYF
NA TRBJ1-4 TRBV14 TRBD1 TGTGCCAGCAGCCGGGACAGAAATGAAAAACTGTTTTTT CASSRDRNEKLFF
NA TRBJ2-3 TRBV5-1 TRBD1 TGCGCCAGCAGCTTGGGGACAGGGGGTCGCACAGATACGCAGTATTTT CASSLGTGGRTDTQYF
once TRBJ1-1 TRBV10-3 NA TGTGCCATCAGTGAGTCAAGGGACGGGGATGAAGCTTTCTTT CAISESRDGDEAFF
NA TRBJ2-2 TRBV27 TRBD2 TGTGCCAGCAGACTTGGGCTAGCGGGCACCGGGGAGCTGTTTTTT CASRLGLAGTGELFF
NA TRBJ1-4 TRBV6-1 NA TGTGCCAGCAGTGGACCGGGACCGACCTCTAAGAAACTGTTTTTT CASSGPGPTSKKLFF